This entry lists 21 T cell receptor beta chains sequenced from one sample in a study of OX40 agonist ivuxolimab in advanced cancers. Sequencing was performed with immunoSEQ multiplex PCR; in TCRdb, only in-frame clones are kept and a portion is missing. The sample contains fewer than 120,000 clones, approximately 89% of which appear only once. The specimen was CD4+ or CD8+ T cells sorted from blood, collected in a trial of the OX40 agonist ivuxolimab. Receptors originate from an adult with an advanced solid tumor such as melanoma, head and neck, liver or kidney cancer.

The CDR3 coding sequence is TGTGCCGGTTCCAAGACATCGTTTCCCGGGTACTTC. The encoded protein is CAGSKTSFPGYF. The rearrangement links TRBV28 to TRBJ2-7; D call uncertain. The CDR3 is made up of 12 amino acids. Germline V gene data show CDR1 as MDHEN and CDR2 as SYDVKM. Trimming left V 11 bases short and J 12 bases short, with 23 bases between.

V is TRBV15 and J is TRBJ1-4; D ambiguous. The V gene's germline CDR1 is LNHNV and CDR2 YYDKDF (reference sequence). CDR3 length: 16 amino acids. The V end lost 0 bases, the J end lost 0 bases, and 8 bases lay between the germline ends. DNA for the CDR3: TGTGCCACCAGCAGAGATAAAATTGCAACTAATGAAAAACTGTTTTTT. Translation: CATSRDKIATNEKLFF.

V and J are TRBV28 and TRBJ1-5, with D tentatively TRBD1 (5 bases). Trimming removed 7 bases at V and 0 bases at J, with 13 bases between. The CDR3 runs 15 residues. Germline V CDR1 and CDR2: MDHEN, SYDVKM. The chain's CDR3 is CASTVGGYSNQPQHF. The DNA for the CDR3 is TGTGCCAGCACCGTCGGGGGTTATAGCAATCAGCCCCAGCATTTT.

The chain combines TRBV7-9 with TRBJ1-3; no definite D call. Germline values: CDR1 SEHNR, CDR2 FQNEAQ (reference sequence). This CDR3 has 15 residues. Trimming took 2 bases from V and 0 from J, leaving 8 bases between them. DNA for the CDR3: TGTGCCAGCAGCTTAAACCGATTCTCTGGAAACACCATATATTTT. Translating gives CASSLNRFSGNTIYF.

This clone showed up many times. The chain carries TRBV30 and TRBJ1-1; D gene uncertain. From germline, CDR1 is GTSNPN and CDR2 SVGIG (reference sequence). V was shortened by 2 bases and J by 0 bases, with 7 bases between the two germline ends. This CDR3 comprises 13 residues. CDR3 in amino acids: CAWSMALNTEAFF. CDR3 sequence (DNA): TGTGCCTGGAGTATGGCATTGAACACTGAAGCTTTCTTT.

This chain joins TRBV14 and TRBJ1-1, with a possible D match to TRBD1 (5 bases). Germline V CDR1 and CDR2: SGHDN, FVKESK. The CDR3 totals 17 residues. The V gene lost 1 base and the J gene lost 5 bases, with 20 bases spanning the gap. CDR3 coding DNA: TGTGCCAGCAGCCAAGGCCGCGGCGGGACTACGAGGACTGAAGCTTTCTTT. Residues: CASSQGRGGTTRTEAFF.

The J gene is TRBJ1-2, the V gene TRBV19; D gene ambiguous. This CDR3 comprises 14 residues. CDR1 is LNHDA and CDR2 is SQIVND in the germline V gene (reference sequence). The ends were cut back, 4 bases at V and 0 bases at J, with 9 bases in the middle. CDR3 sequence reads: CASSRAGSNYGYTF. The CDR3 DNA sequence: TGTGCCAGTAGTAGGGCGGGATCTAACTATGGCTACACCTTC.

This sequence joins TRBV7-3 and TRBJ2-5; unclear D gene. V lost 4 bases and J 2 bases, leaving 8 bases between the germline ends. The CDR3 runs to 13 residues. Looked up from germline, CDR1 is SGHTA and CDR2 is FQGTGA. This CDR3 is CASSSGPQETQYF. For the CDR3, the DNA is TGTGCCAGCAGCTCAGGACCTCAAGAGACCCAGTACTTC. Using reference TRBV7-3 and TRBJ2-5 for the parts outside the CDR3, the full variable domain is GAGVSQTPSNKVTEKGKYVELRCDPISGHTALYWYRQSLGQGPEFLIYFQGTGAADDSGLPNDRFFAVRPEGSVSTLKIQRTERGDSAVYLCASSSGPQETQYFGPGTRLLVL.

This clone was counted a few times. Additional DNA sequences in this sample encode the identical CDR3. The chain combines TRBV7-9 with TRBJ2-4; D is perhaps TRBD1 or TRBD2 (5 bases each). V dropped 1 base and J dropped 0 bases, with 19 bases sitting between them. Germline V gives CDR1 SEHNR, CDR2 FQNEAQ (reference sequence). The CDR3 extends over 19 amino acids. CDR3 nucleotide sequence: TGTGCCAGCAGCTTAGTTTATCCAGGGAGAAGGTTAGCCAAAAACATTCAGTACTTC. This gives the protein CASSLVYPGRRLAKNIQYF.

The chain combines TRBV28 with TRBJ2-1; 10 nucleotides align to TRBD1. The V gene end was trimmed by 4 bases and the J gene end by 7 bases; junction bases not matched to a gene: 7. This CDR3 comprises 15 residues. Germline CDR1 and CDR2: MDHEN and SYDVKM. This CDR3 reads CASSSPGQGSNEQFF. The CDR3 nucleotides read TGTGCCAGCAGTTCCCCGGGACAGGGGTCAAATGAGCAGTTCTTC. Supplemented by reference TRBV28 and TRBJ2-1, the full variable domain reads DVKVTQSSRYLVKRTGEKVFLECVQDMDHENMFWYRQDPGLGLRLIYFSYDVKMKEKGDIPEGYSVSREKKERFSLILESASTNQTSMYLCASSSPGQGSNEQFFGPGTRLTVL.

The rearrangement joins TRBV7-3 to TRBJ2-7; 7 positions agree with TRBD2. There are 13 residues in the CDR3. Germline trimming cut 3 bases from V and 3 bases from J; bases unmatched to any gene: 2. Germline V gene sequence: CDR1 SGHTA, CDR2 FQGTGA. The DNA of the CDR3 is TGTGCCAGCAGCTTCGGCGGGGGCTACGAGCAGTACTTC. Translation gives CASSFGGGYEQYF.

This rearrangement joins TRBV10-3 to TRBJ1-1, with 7 bases identical to TRBD1. The germline CDR1 and CDR2 sequences are ENHRY and SYGVKD. This CDR3 has 16 amino acids. The CDR3 sequence is CGLTGEGPLLDTEAFF. The CDR3 DNA reads as TGTGGCCTCACAGGGGAGGGTCCCCTTTTGGACACTGAAGCTTTCTTT.

V usage is TRBV28 and J usage is TRBJ1-4; 7 nucleotides align to TRBD1. Losses at the gene ends were 3 bases for V and 5 bases for J; bases not matched to a gene: 3. There are 14 residues in the CDR3. From germline, CDR1 is MDHEN and CDR2 SYDVKM. CDR3 in DNA: TGTGCCAGCAGTTTGGGACAGATAAATGAAAAACTGTTTTTT. Protein sequence: CASSLGQINEKLFF.

This clone appeared once. The CDR3 region has the DNA TGTGCCAGCAGCGTTCAGGGGCCGTCGGAGAATGAGCAGTTCTTC. Translation: CASSVQGPSENEQFF. The V call is TRBV5-4, the J call TRBJ2-1, with a weak D call TRBD1 (6 bases). V lost 4 bases and J lost 7, with 18 bases in between. Germline assignment: CDR1 SGHNT and CDR2 YYREEE (reference sequence). CDR3 size: 15 residues.

The V and J genes are TRBV10-1 and TRBJ1-1, with D unresolved. V was clipped by 6 bases and J by 0 bases, with 14 bases between them. Germline loops: CDR1 WNHNN, CDR2 SYGVQD (reference sequence). The CDR3 is 15 amino acids. The CDR3 loop reads CASRIGPGMNTEAFF. CDR3 coding DNA: TGCGCCAGCAGAATAGGTCCGGGTATGAACACTGAAGCTTTCTTT.

This rearrangement joins TRBV13 to TRBJ1-3; 9 bases align to TRBD1. Germline V CDR1 and CDR2: PRHDT, FYEKMQ (reference sequence). V shed 3 bases, J shed 4 bases, and the junction held 10 bases outside the gene matches. The CDR3 has 17 amino acids. The chain's CDR3 is CASSFQGQGITGNTIYF. CDR3 sequence (DNA): TGTGCCAGCAGCTTCCAGGGACAGGGTATTACCGGAAACACCATATATTTT.

This clone showed up just a few times. The rearrangement links TRBV7-8 to TRBJ1-2; the match to TRBD1 covers 10 bases. Per the germline V gene, CDR1 is SGHVS and CDR2 is FQNEAQ. J gave up 8 bases and V 3 bases, and 9 bases lay outside the gene matches. The CDR3 is 15 residues long. As DNA, the CDR3 is TGTGCCAGCAGCTTTAAAGGGACAGGGGTTTTCGGCTACACCTTC. This translates into CASSFKGTGVFGYTF.

This chain joins TRBV7-3 and TRBJ2-1, with D maybe TRBD1 (5 bases). This CDR3 is built from 16 residues. The germline V gene has CDR1 SGHTA and CDR2 FQGTGA. The germline V and J ends were trimmed by 4 bases and 2 bases, with 15 bases remaining between them. The CDR3 here is CASSSPTAKTYNEQFF. DNA for the CDR3: TGTGCCAGCAGCTCGCCGACAGCTAAAACCTACAATGAGCAGTTCTTC.

The V gene is TRBV4-1, the J gene TRBJ1-5, with TRBD1 matching 7 bases. J lost 4 bases, V lost 1 base, and 7 bases had no gene match. CDR3 length equals 16 residues. CDR1 MGHRA and CDR2 YSYEKL come from the germline V gene. The CDR3 reads CASSQGGQGVNQPQHF. In nucleotides, the CDR3 is TGCGCCAGCAGCCAAGGGGGCCAGGGGGTAAATCAGCCCCAGCATTTT.

This clone was found a few times. The chain uses TRBV7-6 and TRBJ2-1; D is unclear. V lost 7 bases and J 7 bases, leaving 17 bases between the germline ends. Germline-derived CDR1 and CDR2 are SGHVS and FNYEAQ. This CDR3 comprises 14 residues. CDR3 sequence: CASTLGPLGNEQFF. The CDR3, as DNA: TGTGCCAGCACCCTCGGCCCCCTGGGGAATGAGCAGTTCTTC.

The rearrangement uses TRBV30 and TRBJ2-1; 8 bases fit TRBD1. V shed 0 bases and J 8 bases; nucleotides not matched to a gene: 9. This CDR3 comprises 15 residues. Germline lookup yields CDR1 GTSNPN and CDR2 SVGIG (reference sequence). The CDR3, as DNA: TGTGCCTGGAGTGTACGGATCAGGGGGCACGATGAGCAGTTCTTC. Its protein product is CAWSVRIRGHDEQFF.